Here is one TCR beta chain with its context. The CDR3 extends over 13 amino acids. In germline, CDR1 is MDHEN, CDR2 SYDVKM. The V and J ends lost 8 bases and 5 bases respectively, with 12 bases between them. Using immunoSEQ multiplex PCR, the repertoire was profiled, and TCRdb retains in-frame clones only, with some absent. The data contain roughly 180,000 clones, 84% of them singletons. This record comes from a study of blood T cell repertoires in COVID-19. Whole-study context: PBMCs, B-cell-depleted T cells, or T cells provided the cDNA or gDNA that made up the material.

V gene TRBV28 combines with J gene TRBJ1-4, with D hard to call. The clonotype originates from a man aged 40-55 years who had recovered from COVID-19. Source material: peripheral blood. The CDR3 region is CASSGEGNEKLFF. In DNA, the CDR3 is TGTGCCAGCTCCGGGGAAGGGAATGAAAAACTGTTTTTT. The full variable domain, in which reference TRBV28 and TRBJ1-4 provide the parts outside the CDR3, is DVKVTQSSRYLVKRTGEKVFLECVQDMDHENMFWYRQDPGLGLRLIYFSYDVKMKEKGDIPEGYSVSREKKERFSLILESASTNQTSMYLCASSGEGNEKLFFGSGTQLSVL.